The T cell receptor beta chain under discussion was sequenced for a study of T cell responses to AZD1222 COVID-19 vaccine. Comment on this clone: As yet, its antigen is unknown.

CDR1 MRHNA and CDR2 SNTAGT come from the germline V gene. The V end lost 7 bases, the J end lost 7 bases, and 26 bases lay between the germline ends. This CDR3 region has 17 residues. Assay: immunoSEQ multiplex PCR; the TCRdb copy retains only in-frame clones and omits some. The sample holds some 190,000 clones; roughly 94% are singletons and the top ten take over 1.5%. Broader study findings: After the peak T cell response, and only then, were repertoires sampled. The study found vaccine-associated CD4 TCRs spanning spike, dominant at 160-218 and 743-854.

The V and J genes are TRBV6-4 and TRBJ2-1; a possible D gene is TRBD2 (6 bases). This TCR derives from an adult who received the MenACWY meningococcal vaccine as a control. The material was peripheral blood, obtained 28 days after the second dose of the MenACWY control vaccine. CDR3 in amino acids: CASTKRLASESHNEQFF. DNA for the CDR3: TGTGCCAGCACCAAAAGGCTAGCGTCCGAGTCCCATAATGAGCAGTTCTTC.